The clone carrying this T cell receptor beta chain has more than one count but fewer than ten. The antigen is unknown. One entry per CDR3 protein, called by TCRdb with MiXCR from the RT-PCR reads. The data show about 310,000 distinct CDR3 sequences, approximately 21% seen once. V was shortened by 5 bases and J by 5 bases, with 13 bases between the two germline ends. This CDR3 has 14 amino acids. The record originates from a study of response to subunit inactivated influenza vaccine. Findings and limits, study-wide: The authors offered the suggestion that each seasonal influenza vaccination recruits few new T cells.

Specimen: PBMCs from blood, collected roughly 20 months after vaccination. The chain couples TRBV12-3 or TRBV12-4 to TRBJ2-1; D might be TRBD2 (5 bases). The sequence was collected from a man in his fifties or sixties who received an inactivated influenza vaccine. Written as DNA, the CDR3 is TGTGCCAGCAGTCTGCGGGCAATCAACAATGAGCAGTTCTTC. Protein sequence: CASSLRAINNEQFF.